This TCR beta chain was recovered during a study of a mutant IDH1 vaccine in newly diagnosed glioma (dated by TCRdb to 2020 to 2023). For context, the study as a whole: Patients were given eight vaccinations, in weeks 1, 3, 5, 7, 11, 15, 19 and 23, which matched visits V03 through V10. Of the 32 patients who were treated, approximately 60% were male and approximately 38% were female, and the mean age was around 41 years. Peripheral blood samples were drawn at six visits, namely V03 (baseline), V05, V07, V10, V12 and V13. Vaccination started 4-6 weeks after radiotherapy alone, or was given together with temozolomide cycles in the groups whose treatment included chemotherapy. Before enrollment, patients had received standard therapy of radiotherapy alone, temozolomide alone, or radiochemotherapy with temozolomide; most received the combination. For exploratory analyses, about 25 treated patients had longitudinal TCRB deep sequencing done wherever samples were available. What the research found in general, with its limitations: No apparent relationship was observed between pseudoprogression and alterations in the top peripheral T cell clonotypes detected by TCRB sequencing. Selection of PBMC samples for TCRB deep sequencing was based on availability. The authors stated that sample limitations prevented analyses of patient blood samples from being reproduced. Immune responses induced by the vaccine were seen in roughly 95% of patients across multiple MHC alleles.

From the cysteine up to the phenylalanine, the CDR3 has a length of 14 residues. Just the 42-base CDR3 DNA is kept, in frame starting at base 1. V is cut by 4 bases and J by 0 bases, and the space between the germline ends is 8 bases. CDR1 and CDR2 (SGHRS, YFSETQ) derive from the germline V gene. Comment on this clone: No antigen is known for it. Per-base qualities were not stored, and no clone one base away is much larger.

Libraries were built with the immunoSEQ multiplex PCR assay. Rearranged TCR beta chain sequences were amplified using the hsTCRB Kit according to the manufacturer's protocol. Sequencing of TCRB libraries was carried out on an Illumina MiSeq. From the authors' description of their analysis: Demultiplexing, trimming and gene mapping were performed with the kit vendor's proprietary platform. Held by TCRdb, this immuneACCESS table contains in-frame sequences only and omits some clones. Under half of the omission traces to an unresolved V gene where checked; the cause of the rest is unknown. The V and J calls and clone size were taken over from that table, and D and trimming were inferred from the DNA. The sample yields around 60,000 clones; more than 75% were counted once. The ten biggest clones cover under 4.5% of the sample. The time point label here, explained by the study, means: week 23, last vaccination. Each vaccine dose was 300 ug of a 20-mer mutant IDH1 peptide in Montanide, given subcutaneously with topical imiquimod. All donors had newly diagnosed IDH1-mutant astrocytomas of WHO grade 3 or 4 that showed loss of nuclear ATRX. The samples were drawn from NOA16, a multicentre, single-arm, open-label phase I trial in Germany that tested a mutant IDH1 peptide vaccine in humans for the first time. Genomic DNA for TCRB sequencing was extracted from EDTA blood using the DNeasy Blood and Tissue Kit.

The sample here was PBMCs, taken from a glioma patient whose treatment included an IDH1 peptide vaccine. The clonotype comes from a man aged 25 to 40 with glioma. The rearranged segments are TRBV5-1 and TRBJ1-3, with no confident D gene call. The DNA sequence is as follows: TGCGCCAGCAGCCGGGATTACTCTGGAAACACCATATATTTT. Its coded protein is CASSRDYSGNTIYF.